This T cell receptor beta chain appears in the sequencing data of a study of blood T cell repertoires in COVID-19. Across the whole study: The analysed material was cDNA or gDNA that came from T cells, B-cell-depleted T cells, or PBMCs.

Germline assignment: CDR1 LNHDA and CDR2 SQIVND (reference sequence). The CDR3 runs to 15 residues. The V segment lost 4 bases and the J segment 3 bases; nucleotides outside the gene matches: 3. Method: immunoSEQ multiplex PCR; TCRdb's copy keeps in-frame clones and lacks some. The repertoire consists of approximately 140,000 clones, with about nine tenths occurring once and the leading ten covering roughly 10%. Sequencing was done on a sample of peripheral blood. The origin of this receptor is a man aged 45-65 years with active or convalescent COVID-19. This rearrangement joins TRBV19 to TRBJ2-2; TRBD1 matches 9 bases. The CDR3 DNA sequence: TGTGCCAGTAGTAACCGACAGGGGGACACCGGGGAGCTGTTTTTT. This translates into CASSNRQGDTGELFF.